This T cell receptor beta chain was documented in a study of CD8 T cells in ankylosing spondylitis. Quantitative molecular-barcoded 5'-RACE generated the TCR beta libraries. One entry per CDR3 protein results from TCRdb running MiXCR on the 5' RACE reads. The data hold 45,000 or so distinct CDR3 sequences, with 11% observed a single time. The study, taken as a whole, reports: Matched synovial fluid from ankylosing spondylitis patients was reported to be enriched for disease-linked clones. Disease-associated clones were CD8+ and fairly uncommon in peripheral blood. Seemingly characteristic of ankylosing spondylitis blood was a TCR beta motif consisting of eight highly homologous variants.

This clonotype was seen just once. Its antigen is as yet unknown. Likely a read error: the CDR3 ends without its conserved phenylalanine or tryptophan. The germline CDR1 and CDR2 sequences are SGHRS and YFSETQ. CDR3 length: 15 residues. V lost 4 bases to trimming and J lost 2 bases; unmatched junction nucleotides: 8. This TCR came from a male donor with ankylosing spondylitis or in good health (not recorded which). The chain carries TRBV5-1 and TRBJ1-2; 7 bases map to TRBD1. Sequencing input: blood, either unsorted or a sorted T cell fraction (not recorded which). CDR3 DNA: TGCGCCAGCAGCATTTCCGGGACAGAAAACTATGGCTACACCCTC. This codes for CASSISGTENYGYTL.